This T cell receptor (beta chain) is from a study of blood T cells in healthy people across ages. This clonotype was seen at least ten times. Sample-barcoded 5' priming and a J-beta primer mix drove a second PCR of roughly 6 to 12 cycles. A single record per CDR3 protein comes from TCRdb applying MiXCR to the 5' RACE reads. The sample records more than 800,000 distinct CDR3 sequences, 25% to 35% being singletons. Germline-derived CDR1 and CDR2 are DFQATT and SNEGSKA (reference sequence). The ends were cut back, 8 bases at V and 2 bases at J, with 14 bases in the middle. The CDR3 has 13 amino acids. The receptor was derived from a woman of 80 years or more in good health. Material for sequencing was blood. The chain has TRBV20-1 and TRBJ2-3; D remains unclear. CDR3 DNA sequence: TGCAGTCTGGACCCCCAATCCACAGATACGCAGTATTTT. It translates to CSLDPQSTDTQYF.